The 6 T cell receptor beta chains listed next were all sequenced from one sample in a study of blood T cells in healthy people across ages. A second PCR of roughly 7 to 11 cycles used a sample-barcoded 5' primer and a J-beta primer mix. MiXCR, applied by TCRdb to the 5' RACE reads, yields one record per CDR3 protein. The sample lists around 780,000 distinct CDR3 sequences, just over 55% seen once, with about 26% in the top ten. Material for sequencing was blood. These receptors came from a man aged 40-49 years in good health.

This chain joins TRBV3-1 and TRBJ2-3; D gene uncertain. The CDR3 loop spans 15 amino acids. The V gene's germline CDR1 is LGHDT and CDR2 YNNKEL (reference sequence). The ends were cut back, 4 bases at V and 2 bases at J, with 13 bases in the middle. CDR3 in amino acids: CASSRSAGTTDTQYF. Written as DNA, the CDR3 is TGTGCCAGCAGCCGGTCGGCCGGTACCACAGATACGCAGTATTTT.

The J gene is TRBJ2-7, the V gene TRBV20-1; D gene unclear. CDR1 is DFQATT, CDR2 SNEGSKA, per germline (reference sequence). The CDR3 length is 13 residues. Trimming pared 3 bases from V and 7 bases from J, leaving 16 bases between. The CDR3 protein is CSARPASLGEQYF. In DNA, the CDR3 is TGCAGTGCTAGGCCGGCGTCCCTGGGAGAGCAGTACTTC.

Details on this clonotype: The junction differs from germline at one of its ends, possibly a read error. The chain uses TRBV5-1 and TRBJ2-6; D ambiguous. Per germline, CDR1 SGHRS and CDR2 YFSETQ. This CDR3 contains 16 residues. CDR3: CASSLQDISGTNVLTF. The CDR3 coding sequence is TGCGCCAGCAGCTTACAAGATATTTCTGGGACCAACGTCCTGACTTTC.

This clonotype has only one observation. V gene TRBV9 combines with J gene TRBJ2-3; 9 bases align to TRBD2. Germline V gene data show CDR1 as SGDLS and CDR2 as YYNGEE. The V segment lost 0 bases and the J segment 2 bases; nucleotides outside the gene matches: 1. The CDR3 spans 15 residues. CDR3 nucleotides: TGTGCCAGCAGCGTAGCTAGCGGGGACACAGATACGCAGTATTTT. It codes for CASSVASGDTDTQYF.

The chain combines TRBV6-2 or TRBV6-3 with TRBJ2-6, with TRBD1 identical over 8 bases. CDR3 length: 19 residues. Germline lookup yields CDR1 MNHEY and CDR2 SVGEGT. V trimming: 7 bases; J trimming: 0 bases; junction bases outside the gene matches: 14. CDR3 sequence (DNA): TGTGCCAGCACCCTAATCAGGGGGGACAGGAACTCTGGGGCCAACGTCCTGACTTTC. Translation: CASTLIRGDRNSGANVLTF.

The rearrangement joins TRBV27 to TRBJ2-2; possibly TRBD2 for D (7 bases). The germline V and J ends were trimmed by 2 bases and 2 bases, with 15 bases remaining between them. This CDR3 is built from 17 residues. CDR1 is MNHEY and CDR2 is SMNVEV in the germline V gene (reference sequence). CDR3 residues: CASSLDRLAVNTGELFF. CDR3 DNA sequence: TGTGCCAGCAGTTTAGACAGGCTAGCGGTCAACACCGGGGAGCTGTTTTTT.